Listed here is a single TCR beta chain. Possible read error: a much larger clone is one base away. The authors built TCR beta libraries using iRepertoire HTBI primers and Arm-PCR of CDR3 regions. TCRdb re-derived calls from the multiplex PCR reads in MiXCR, one entry per CDR3 protein. The table shows 350,000 to 450,000 distinct CDR3 sequences, with 12% occurring only once. The time point: newly diagnosed GD, antithyroid drugs for less than 3 months. Following extraction of RNA from PBMCs, that RNA was used to make the TCR library. The V gene's germline CDR1 is SGHTA and CDR2 FQGTGA. CDR3 size: 16 residues. Germline trimming cut 6 bases from V and 3 bases from J; bases unmatched to any gene: 11. The record originates from a study of regulatory T cells in long-lasting Graves disease. The sample was also reused in another study, on T cells in Graves' hyperthyroidism and ophthalmopathy.

Sequencing was performed on peripheral blood mononuclear cells (PBMCs), taken at new diagnosis, from a patient treated with antithyroid drugs. The sequence derives from a woman aged 18-30 years with Graves disease. The V and J genes are TRBV7-3 and TRBJ2-7; the match to TRBD1 covers 10 bases. The CDR3 region has the DNA TGTGCCAGCAGGACTAGTGGGGGACAGGGGTTCTACGAGCAGTACGTC. It specifies CASRTSGGQGFYEQYV.